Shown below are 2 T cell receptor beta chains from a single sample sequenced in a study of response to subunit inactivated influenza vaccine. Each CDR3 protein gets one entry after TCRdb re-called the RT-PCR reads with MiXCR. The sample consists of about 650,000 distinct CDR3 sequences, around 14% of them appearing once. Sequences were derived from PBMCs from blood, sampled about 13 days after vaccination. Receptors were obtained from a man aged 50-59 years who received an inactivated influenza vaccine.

Here the CDR3 reads CSVPLRQGGETQYF. The CDR3 nucleotides read TGCAGTGTTCCCCTCAGACAGGGGGGGGAGACCCAGTACTTC. The chain couples TRBV20-1 to TRBJ2-5; 9 bases fit TRBD1. The germline V gene encodes CDR1 DFQATT and CDR2 SNEGSKA (reference sequence). This CDR3 has 14 amino acids. V lost 7 bases, J lost 5 bases, and 11 bases stayed unmatched.

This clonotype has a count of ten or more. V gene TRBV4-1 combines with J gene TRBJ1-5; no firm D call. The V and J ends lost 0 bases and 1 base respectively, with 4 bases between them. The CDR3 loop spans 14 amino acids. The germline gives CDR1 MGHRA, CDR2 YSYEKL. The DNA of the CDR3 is TGCGCCAGCAGCCAAGATCGAAGCAATCAGCCCCAGCATTTT. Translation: CASSQDRSNQPQHF.